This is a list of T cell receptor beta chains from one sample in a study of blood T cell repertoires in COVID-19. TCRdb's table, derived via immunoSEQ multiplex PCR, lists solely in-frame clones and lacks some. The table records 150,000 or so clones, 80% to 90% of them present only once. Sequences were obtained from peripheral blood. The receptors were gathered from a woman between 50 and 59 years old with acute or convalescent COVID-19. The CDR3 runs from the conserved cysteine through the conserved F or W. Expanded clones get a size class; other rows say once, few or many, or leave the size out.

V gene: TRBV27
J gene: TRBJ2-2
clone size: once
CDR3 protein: CASSTVRGTTGELFF

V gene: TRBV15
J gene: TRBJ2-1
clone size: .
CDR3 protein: CATTRGAGALTYNEQFF

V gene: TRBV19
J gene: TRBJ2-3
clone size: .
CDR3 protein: CASSRTSGADTQYF

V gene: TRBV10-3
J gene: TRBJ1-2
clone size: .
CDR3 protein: CAISEGGTNYGYTF

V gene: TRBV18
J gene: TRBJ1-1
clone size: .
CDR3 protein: CASSLGTGNTEAFF

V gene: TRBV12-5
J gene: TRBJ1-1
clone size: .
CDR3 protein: CASGWGPGLTEAFF

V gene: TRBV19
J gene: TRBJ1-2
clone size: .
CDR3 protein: CASSARTGSGYTF

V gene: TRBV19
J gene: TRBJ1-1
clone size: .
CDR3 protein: CASSIYGRGTEAFF

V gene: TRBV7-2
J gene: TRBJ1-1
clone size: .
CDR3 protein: CASSRSLNTEAFF

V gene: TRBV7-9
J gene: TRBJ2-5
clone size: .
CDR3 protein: CASSSTGSGTQYF

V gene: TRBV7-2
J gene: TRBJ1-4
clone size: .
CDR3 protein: CASSWTGGSQGKLFF

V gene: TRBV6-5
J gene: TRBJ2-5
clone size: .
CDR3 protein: CASSTRGRAETQYF

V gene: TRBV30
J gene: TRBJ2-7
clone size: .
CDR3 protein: CACQGSYEQYF

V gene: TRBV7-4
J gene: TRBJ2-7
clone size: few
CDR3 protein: CASSLILCYEQYF

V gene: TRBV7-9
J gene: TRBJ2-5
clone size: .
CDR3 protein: CASSWYSGAQETQYF

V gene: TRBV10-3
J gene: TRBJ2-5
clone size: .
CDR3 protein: CAISDGSETQYF

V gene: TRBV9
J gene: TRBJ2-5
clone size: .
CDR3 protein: CASSAGGWVGGQETQYF

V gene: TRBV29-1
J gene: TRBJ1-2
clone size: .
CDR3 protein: CSVEGTGVEGYTF

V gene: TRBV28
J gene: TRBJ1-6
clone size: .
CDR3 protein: CASSLRDRVGSPLHF

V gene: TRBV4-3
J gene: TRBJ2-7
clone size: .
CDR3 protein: CASSQDQASGSYEQYF

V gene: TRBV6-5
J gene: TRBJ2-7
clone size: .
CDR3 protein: CASSLGSSYEQYF

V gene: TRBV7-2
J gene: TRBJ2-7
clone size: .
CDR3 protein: CASSLSPRGQGGSYEQYF

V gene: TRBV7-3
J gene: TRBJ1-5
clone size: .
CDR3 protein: CASSLTPGQPQHF

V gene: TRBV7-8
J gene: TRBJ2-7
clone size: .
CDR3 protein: CASSTQGRAASGGNFYEQYF

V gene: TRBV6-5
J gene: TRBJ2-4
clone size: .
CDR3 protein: CASSYSQGTLQYF

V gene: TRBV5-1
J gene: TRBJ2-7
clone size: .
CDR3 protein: CASSPSGTGVVYEQYF

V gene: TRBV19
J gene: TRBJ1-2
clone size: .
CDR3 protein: CASHRVPGGPYGYTF

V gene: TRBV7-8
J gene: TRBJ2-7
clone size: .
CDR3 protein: CASSLARGGDYEQYF

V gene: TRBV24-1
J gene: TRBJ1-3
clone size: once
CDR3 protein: CATSDSISPTGRSGNTIYF

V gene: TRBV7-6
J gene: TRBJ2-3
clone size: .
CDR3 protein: CASSLSGGLDTQYF

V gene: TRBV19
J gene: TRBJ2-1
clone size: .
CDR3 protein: CASSQTSGRNNEQFF

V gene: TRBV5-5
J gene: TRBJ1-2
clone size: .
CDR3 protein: CASSARGYGYTF

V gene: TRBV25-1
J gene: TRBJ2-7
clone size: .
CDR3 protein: CASSVGAYEQYF

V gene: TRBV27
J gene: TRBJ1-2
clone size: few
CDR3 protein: CASSSGTGFYYGYTF

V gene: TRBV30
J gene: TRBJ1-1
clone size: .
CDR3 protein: CAWNPGVGAFF

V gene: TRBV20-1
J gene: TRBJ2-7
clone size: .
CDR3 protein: CSARSRSEQYF

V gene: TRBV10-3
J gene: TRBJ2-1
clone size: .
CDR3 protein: CAISARTSGSSYNEQFF

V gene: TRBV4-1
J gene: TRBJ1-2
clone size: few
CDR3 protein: CASSQEPWAPRHGYTF

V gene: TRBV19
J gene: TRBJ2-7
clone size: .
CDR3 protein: CASTPGQGSYEQYF

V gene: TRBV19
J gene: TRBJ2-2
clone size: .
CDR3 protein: CASSIYGGETNTGELFF

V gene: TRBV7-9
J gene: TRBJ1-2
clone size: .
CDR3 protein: CASSFGGFPNYGYTF

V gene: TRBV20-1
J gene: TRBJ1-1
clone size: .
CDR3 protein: CSASHTEAFF

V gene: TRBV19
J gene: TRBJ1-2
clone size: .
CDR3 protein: CASSPRGGGYTF

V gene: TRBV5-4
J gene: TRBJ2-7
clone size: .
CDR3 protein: CASSLGREQYF

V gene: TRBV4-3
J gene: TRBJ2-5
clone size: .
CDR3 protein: CASSQGPGGRLQETQYF

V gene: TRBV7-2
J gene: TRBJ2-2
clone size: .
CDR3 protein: CASSRLAGTITGELFF

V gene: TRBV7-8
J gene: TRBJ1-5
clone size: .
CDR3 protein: CASTNREGDQPQHF

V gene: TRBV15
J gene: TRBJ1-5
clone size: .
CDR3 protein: CATSRDRNQPQHF

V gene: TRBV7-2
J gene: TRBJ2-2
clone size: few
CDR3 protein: CASSPTSGGVGELFF